These 23 T cell receptor beta chains share one sample of origin, sequenced in a study of T cells after yellow fever vaccination. From the 5' RACE reads, TCRdb called clonotypes with MiXCR, one entry per CDR3 protein. The table records 450,000 to 650,000 distinct CDR3 sequences, approximately 15% of them present only once. The sequencing here drew on PBMCs, taken on the day of the yellow fever booster vaccination. These receptors were collected from a man aged 25-40 years who received the YFV17D yellow fever vaccine.

This sequence joins TRBV6-1 and TRBJ2-3; unclear D gene. The CDR3 spans 18 residues. Germline V lookup: CDR1 MNHNS, CDR2 SASEGT. V was cut by 0 bases and J by 2 bases, with 18 bases left in between. In DNA, the CDR3 is TGTGCCAGCAGTGAAGCAGGGCCAGCCCGCCTTTACACAGATACGCAGTATTTT. It codes for CASSEAGPARLYTDTQYF.

The V and J genes are TRBV11-2 and TRBJ2-7, with TRBD2 matching over 7 bases. The germline gives CDR1 SGHAT, CDR2 FQNNGV. The CDR3 totals 15 residues. With V trimmed by 5 bases and J by 2 bases, 9 bases remained unmatched. The DNA of the CDR3 is TGTGCCAGCAGCCCGCGACTAGCTGAGACCTACGAGCAGTACTTC. Amino acid sequence: CASSPRLAETYEQYF. The full variable domain, with the rest looked up from reference TRBV11-2 and TRBJ2-7, is EAGVAQSPRYKIIEKRQSVAFWCNPISGHATLYWYQQILGQGPKLLIQFQNNGVVDDSQLPKDRFSAERLKGVDSTLKIQPAKLEDSAVYLCASSPRLAETYEQYFGPGTRLTVT.

The V gene is TRBV20-1, the J gene TRBJ2-1; possibly TRBD2 for D (6 bases). The CDR3 contains 14 residues. V was cut by 5 bases and J by 4 bases, with 15 bases left in between. Germline CDR1 DFQATT, CDR2 SNEGSKA (reference sequence). This chain's CDR3 is CSAPPPGRYNEQFF. The CDR3 DNA follows: TGCAGTGCTCCCCCCCCGGGGAGGTACAATGAGCAGTTCTTC.

This clonotype showed up just a few times. The chain carries TRBV7-9 and TRBJ2-5, with D unresolved. Germline-derived CDR1 and CDR2 are SEHNR and FQNEAQ (reference sequence). V lost 4 bases and J 7 bases, leaving 19 bases between the germline ends. CDR3 length equals 15 residues. This chain's CDR3 is CASSSARDPPGTQYF. The CDR3 coding sequence is TGTGCCAGCAGCTCGGCACGAGACCCGCCAGGGACCCAGTACTTC.

This clonotype was counted only a few times. The CDR3 region has the DNA TGTGCCAGCAGTTATTACAGGGGCGGTGGCTACACCTTC. Protein sequence: CASSYYRGGGYTF. The chain carries TRBV6-5 and TRBJ1-2, with 7 bases matching TRBD1. The germline V gene encodes CDR1 MNHEY and CDR2 SVGAGI. The CDR3 length is 13 residues. After removal of 3 bases from V and 7 bases from J, the junction contained 5 bases not matched to a gene.

In its sample, this clonotype was seen a few times. The V call is TRBV12-3 or TRBV12-4, the J call TRBJ1-4; 7 nucleotides align to TRBD1. The CDR3 runs 14 residues. With V trimmed by 5 bases and J by 6 bases, 6 bases remained unmatched. CDR3 region: CASSPRQGDEKLFF. For the CDR3, the DNA is TGTGCCAGCAGTCCCAGACAGGGTGATGAAAAACTGTTTTTT.

This clonotype showed up just once. V usage is TRBV4-3 and J usage is TRBJ2-3, with D unresolved. The CDR3 is 15 amino acids. V lost 1 base, J lost 1 base, and 9 bases lay in between. The germline V gene has CDR1 LGHNA and CDR2 YSLEER. The CDR3 loop reads CASSQGGSRTDTQYF. CDR3 nucleotides: TGCGCCAGCAGCCAAGGCGGCAGCCGCACAGATACGCAGTATTTT.

Only a few counts were recorded for this clonotype. The V call is TRBV7-6, the J call TRBJ2-7; D unresolved. This CDR3 is 12 amino acids long. V dropped 5 bases and J dropped 7 bases, with 12 bases sitting between them. Germline V CDR1 and CDR2: SGHVS, FNYEAQ. The CDR3 loop reads CASSPPNSEQYF. The DNA of the CDR3 is TGTGCCAGCAGCCCCCCTAACTCGGAGCAGTACTTC.

This clonotype has a handful of counts. V usage is TRBV7-9 and J usage is TRBJ1-6, with D perhaps TRBD1 (5 bases). Trimming removed 5 bases at V and 6 bases at J, with 17 bases between. Germline CDR1 reads SEHNR; CDR2 reads FQNEAQ (reference sequence). This CDR3 is 16 amino acids long. The CDR3 DNA sequence: TGTGCCAGCAGCCAGAGGACGTCCGGGGCTAATTCACCCCTCCACTTT. Amino acid sequence: CASSQRTSGANSPLHF.

This clonotype was observed a few times. V is TRBV7-9 and J is TRBJ2-1, with 12 bases matching TRBD2. The CDR3 contains 16 residues. Germline V CDR1 and CDR2: SEHNR, FQNEAQ (reference sequence). Germline trimming cut 5 bases from V and 4 bases from J; bases unmatched to any gene: 6. This CDR3 is CASSPWTSGTYNEQFF. The CDR3 DNA sequence: TGTGCCAGCAGCCCTTGGACTAGCGGGACTTACAATGAGCAGTTCTTC. Supplemented by reference TRBV7-9 and TRBJ2-1, the full variable domain reads DTGVSQNPRHKITKRGQNVTFRCDPISEHNRLYWYRQTLGQGPEFLTYFQNEAQLEKSRLLSDRFSAERPKGSFSTLEIQRTEQGDSAMYLCASSPWTSGTYNEQFFGPGTRLTVL.

The sample holds a few counts of this clonotype. This sequence joins TRBV7-8 and TRBJ2-1, with D possibly being TRBD2 (5 bases). The germline V gene encodes CDR1 SGHVS and CDR2 FQNEAQ. The V and J ends lost 5 bases and 6 bases respectively, with 8 bases between them. This CDR3 has 12 residues. Here the CDR3 DNA reads TGTGCCAGCAGCAAACTAGGCAATGAGCAGTTCTTC. Translated: CASSKLGNEQFF.

The chain couples TRBV29-1 to TRBJ2-7, with 11 positions matching TRBD2. CDR1 is SQVTM and CDR2 is ANQGSEA in the germline V gene. The V segment lost 7 bases and the J segment 3 bases; nucleotides outside the gene matches: 20. The CDR3 runs to 18 residues. CDR3 protein: CSDSRVGGKTSGDYEQYF. The CDR3 DNA follows: TGCAGCGACTCCCGGGTGGGGGGGAAGACTAGCGGGGACTACGAGCAGTACTTC.

This clonotype has more than one count but fewer than ten. This rearrangement joins TRBV11-2 to TRBJ2-5; a weak D match, TRBD1 (6 bases). V was clipped by 5 bases and J by 3 bases, with 16 bases between them. The CDR3 is 15 amino acids. From germline, CDR1 is SGHAT and CDR2 FQNNGV. The CDR3 protein is CASSPQGSGKETQYF. CDR3 DNA: TGTGCCAGCAGCCCCCAGGGGAGTGGGAAAGAGACCCAGTACTTC.

The CDR3 region is CASNRVQETQYF. Here the CDR3 DNA reads TGTGCCAGCAATCGGGTCCAAGAGACCCAGTACTTC. The chain uses TRBV2 and TRBJ2-5; no clear D. Trimming removed 7 bases from V and 1 base from J, with 7 bases in between. The CDR3 is 12 residues long. Germline V gene lookup returns CDR1 SNHLY and CDR2 FYNNEI.

This clonotype was observed a few times. V is TRBV9 and J is TRBJ2-7, with D perhaps matching TRBD1 or TRBD2 (5 bases each). CDR1 and CDR2 from the germline V gene are SGDLS and YYNGEE. The V and J ends lost 4 bases and 4 bases respectively, with 15 bases between them. This CDR3 has 14 amino acids. This CDR3 reads CASSSGQAPYEQYF. As DNA, the CDR3 is TGTGCCAGCAGCTCGGGGCAGGCCCCTTACGAGCAGTACTTC. The variable domain in full, with the rest retrieved from reference TRBV9 and TRBJ2-7, is DSGVTQTPKHLITATGQRVTLRCSPRSGDLSVYWYQQSLDQGLQFLIQYYNGEERAKGNILERFSAQQFPDLHSELNLSSLELGDSALYFCASSSGQAPYEQYFGPGTRLTVT.

This clonotype showed up just a few times. The rearrangement links TRBV20-1 to TRBJ2-7, with 8 bases lining up with TRBD1. CDR1 and CDR2 (germline): DFQATT, SNEGSKA (reference sequence). V shed 5 bases and J 2 bases; nucleotides not matched to a gene: 2. The CDR3 has 12 amino acids. CDR3 sequence (DNA): TGCAGTGCTCCGGGACAGGCCTACGAGCAGTACTTC. Translating it yields CSAPGQAYEQYF.

This clonotype was counted between two and nine times. The V and J genes are TRBV28 and TRBJ2-7, with D possibly matching TRBD1 (5 bases). There are 17 residues in the CDR3. Trimming removed 5 bases from V and 1 base from J, with 21 bases in between. The V gene's germline CDR1 is MDHEN and CDR2 SYDVKM. CDR3 region: CASSSRDTREISYEQYF. In DNA form, the CDR3 reads TGTGCCAGCAGTAGCCGAGATACCAGGGAAATTTCCTACGAGCAGTACTTC. Full variable domain (rest looked up from reference TRBV28 and TRBJ2-7): DVKVTQSSRYLVKRTGEKVFLECVQDMDHENMFWYRQDPGLGLRLIYFSYDVKMKEKGDIPEGYSVSREKKERFSLILESASTNQTSMYLCASSSRDTREISYEQYFGPGTRLTVT.

This clonotype was detected a few times. The chain employs TRBV5-1 and TRBJ2-4, with TRBD1 identical over 8 bases. Germline-derived CDR1 and CDR2 are SGHRS and YFSETQ. J lost 5 bases, V lost 0 bases, and 1 base had no gene match. This CDR3 comprises 14 residues. In DNA form, the CDR3 reads TGCGCCAGCAGCTTGGAGGGACAGGAAAACATTCAGTACTTC. Its protein is CASSLEGQENIQYF.

This clonotype was picked up a small number of times. The DNA of the CDR3 is TGTGCCAGCTCACCACGACAGGGGGATTCACCCCTCCACTTT. Translated, it gives CASSPRQGDSPLHF. This chain links TRBV18 with TRBJ1-6, with 9 bases lining up with TRBD1. Unmatched junction bases numbered 0, after V lost 1 base and J lost 8 bases. CDR3 length: 14 residues. From germline, CDR1 is KGHSH and CDR2 LQKENI.

In this sample, this clonotype turned up a few times. The rearrangement links TRBV5-1 to TRBJ1-4; possibly TRBD1 for D (5 bases). Trimming left V 0 bases short and J 0 bases short, with 6 bases between. Looked up from germline, CDR1 is SGHRS and CDR2 is YFSETQ. The CDR3 spans 15 residues. The CDR3 sequence is CASSLVGATNEKLFF. DNA of the CDR3: TGCGCCAGCAGCTTGGTAGGGGCAACTAATGAAAAACTGTTTTTT. The full variable domain, in which reference TRBV5-1 and TRBJ1-4 provide the parts outside the CDR3, is KAGVTQTPRYLIKTRGQQVTLSCSPISGHRSVSWYQQTPGQGLQFLFEYFSETQRNKGNFPGRFSGRQFSNSRSEMNVSTLELGDSALYLCASSLVGATNEKLFFGSGTQLSVL.

This clonotype was detected a few times. The chain employs TRBV6-1 and TRBJ1-2; D gene ambiguous. Germline CDR1 MNHNS, CDR2 SASEGT. This CDR3 region has 17 residues. Trimming stripped 8 bases from V and 1 base from J, with 23 bases between. The DNA of the CDR3 is TGTGCCAGCGAAAGTGGGTTGGCAGAGGGATATAACTATGGCTACACCTTC. Translated, it gives CASESGLAEGYNYGYTF.

This clonotype was seen ten or more times. V is TRBV5-1 and J is TRBJ2-1; the match to TRBD1 covers 8 bases. There are 20 residues in the CDR3. The germline gives CDR1 SGHRS, CDR2 YFSETQ. The V gene end was trimmed by 4 bases and the J gene end by 6 bases; junction bases not matched to a gene: 24. The CDR3 region is CASSTGQDVIWSSKGNEQFF. CDR3 nucleotide sequence: TGCGCCAGCAGCACGGGACAGGACGTTATCTGGTCGTCCAAGGGCAATGAGCAGTTCTTC.

This clonotype came up a few times. This sequence joins TRBV6-5 and TRBJ2-1; 16 nucleotides match TRBD2. Looked up from germline, CDR1 is MNHEY and CDR2 is SVGAGI. This CDR3 has 17 residues. The ends lost 4 bases at V and 5 bases at J; junction bases unmatched: 5. The CDR3 loop is CASSFGTSGRGHNEQFF. In DNA, the CDR3 is TGTGCCAGCAGTTTTGGGACTAGCGGGAGGGGACACAATGAGCAGTTCTTC.